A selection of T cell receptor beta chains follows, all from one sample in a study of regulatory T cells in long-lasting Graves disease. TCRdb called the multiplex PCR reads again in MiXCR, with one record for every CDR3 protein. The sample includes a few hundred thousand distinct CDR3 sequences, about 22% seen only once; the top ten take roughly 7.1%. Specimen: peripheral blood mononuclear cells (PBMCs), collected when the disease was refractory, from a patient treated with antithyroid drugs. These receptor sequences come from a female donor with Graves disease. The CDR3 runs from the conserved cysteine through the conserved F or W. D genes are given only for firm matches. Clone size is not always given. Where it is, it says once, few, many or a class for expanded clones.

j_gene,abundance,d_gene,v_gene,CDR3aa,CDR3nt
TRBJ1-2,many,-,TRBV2,CASSEDSVGYTF,TGTGCCAGCAGTGAAGACAGCGTCGGCTACACCTTC
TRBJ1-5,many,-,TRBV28,CASIPQASNQPQHF,TGTGCCAGCATTCCTCAGGCAAGCAATCAGCCCCAGCATTTT
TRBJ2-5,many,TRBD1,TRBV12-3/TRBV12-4,CASSTGVQETQYF,TGTGCCAGCAGTACAGGGGTCCAAGAGACCCAGTACTTC
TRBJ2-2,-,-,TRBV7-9,CASSFAGTGELFF,TGTGCCAGCAGCTTTGCCGGCACCGGGGAGCTGTTTTTT
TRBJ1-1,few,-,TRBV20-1,CSARNGPEVSEAFF,TGCAGTGCTAGAAACGGACCCGAAGTATCTGAAGCTTTCTTT
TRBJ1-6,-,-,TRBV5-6,CASSLGAGLDSPLHF,TGTGCCAGCAGTTTGGGGGCAGGGCTCGATTCACCCCTCCACTTT
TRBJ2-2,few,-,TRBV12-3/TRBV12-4,CASNPSRADTGELFF,TGTGCCAGCAACCCCTCTAGGGCCGACACCGGGGAGCTGTTTTTT
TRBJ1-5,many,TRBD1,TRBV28,CASTGDSQPQHF,TGTGCCAGCACAGGGGACAGTCAGCCCCAGCATTTT
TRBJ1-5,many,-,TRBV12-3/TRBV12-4,CASSLSGIPLDQPQHF,TGTGCCAGCAGTTTATCAGGGATCCCCCTCGATCAGCCCCAGCATTTT
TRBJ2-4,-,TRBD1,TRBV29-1,CSVGTGALANIQYF,TGCAGCGTTGGGACAGGGGCCCTAGCGAACATTCAGTACTTC
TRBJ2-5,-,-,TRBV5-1,CASSFNRDRETQYF,TGCGCCAGCAGCTTCAACAGGGATAGGGAGACCCAGTACTTC
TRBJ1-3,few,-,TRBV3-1,CASSQSSEGTIYF,TGTGCCAGCAGCCAGTCCAGTGAGGGGACCATATATTTT
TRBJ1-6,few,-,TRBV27,CASRDSPETNSPLHF,TGTGCCAGCAGGGACAGCCCGGAGACTAATTCACCCCTCCACTTT
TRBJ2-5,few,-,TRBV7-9,CASSSERVSPKSETQYF,TGTGCCAGCAGCTCGGAGCGGGTCTCCCCCAAAAGCGAGACCCAGTACTTC
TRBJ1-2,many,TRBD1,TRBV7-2,CASSPSPTGGYSYTF,TGTGCCAGCAGCCCTTCCCCGACAGGGGGATATAGCTACACCTTC
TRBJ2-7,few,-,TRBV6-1,CASSGHYEQYF,TGTGCCAGCAGCGGACACTACGAGCAGTACTTC
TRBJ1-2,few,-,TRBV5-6,CASSLRGRSYGYTF,TGTGCCAGCAGCTTAAGGGGCAGGAGCTATGGCTACACCTTC